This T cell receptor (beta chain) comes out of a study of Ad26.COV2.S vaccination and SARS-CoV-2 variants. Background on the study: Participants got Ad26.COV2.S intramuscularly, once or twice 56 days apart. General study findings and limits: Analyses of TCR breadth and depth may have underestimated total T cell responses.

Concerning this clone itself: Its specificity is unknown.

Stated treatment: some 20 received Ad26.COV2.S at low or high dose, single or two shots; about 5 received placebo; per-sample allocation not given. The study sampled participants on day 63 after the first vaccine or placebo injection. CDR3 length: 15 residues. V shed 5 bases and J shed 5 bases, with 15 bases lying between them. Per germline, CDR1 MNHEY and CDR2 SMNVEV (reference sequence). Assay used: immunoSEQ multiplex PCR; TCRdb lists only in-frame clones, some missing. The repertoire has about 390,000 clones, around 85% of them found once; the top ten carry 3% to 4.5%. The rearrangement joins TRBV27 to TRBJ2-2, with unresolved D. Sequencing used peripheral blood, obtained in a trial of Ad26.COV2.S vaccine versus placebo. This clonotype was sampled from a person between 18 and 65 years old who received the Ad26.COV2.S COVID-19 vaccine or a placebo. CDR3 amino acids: CASSPYLRKTGELFF. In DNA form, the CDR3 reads TGTGCCAGCAGTCCTTACCTCAGGAAGACCGGGGAGCTGTTTTTT.